A selection of T cell receptor beta chains follows, all from one sample in a study of T-cell memory formation after mild COVID-19. TCRdb fed the 5' RACE reads into MiXCR, producing one record per CDR3 protein. Among 200,000 to 300,000 distinct CDR3 sequences listed, 16% were seen once. The sequenced material came from PBMCs or a T cell subset sorted from them (not recorded which). The receptors were gathered from a man younger than 30 who had mild COVID-19 (a few samples of this study predate the infection). Cell type and time point are not known. CDR3s include the opening cysteine and the closing phenylalanine or tryptophan. The D gene is left open where the match is weak. Clone sizes are given selectively: once, few, many, or a class where the clone is expanded.

D gene,J gene,clone size,V gene,CDR3 protein,CDR3 DNA
TRBD2,TRBJ2-5,few,TRBV11-2,CASSSAYGLAGRRETQYF,TGTGCCAGCAGCTCGGCGTACGGACTAGCGGGGCGGAGAGAGACCCAGTACTTC
.,TRBJ1-2,.,TRBV12-3/TRBV12-4,CASRPGGTYGYTF,TGTGCCAGCCGCCCCGGCGGAACCTATGGCTACACCTTC
.,TRBJ2-4,many,TRBV18,CASSPGSGENIQYF,TGTGCCAGCTCACCGGGGTCAGGCGAAAACATTCAGTACTTC
.,TRBJ1-1,.,TRBV29-1,CSVDGGGNTEAFF,TGCAGCGTTGACGGCGGGGGTAACACTGAAGCTTTCTTT
.,TRBJ2-2,.,TRBV6-2/TRBV6-3,CASKHTNTGELFF,TGTGCCAGCAAGCATACGAACACCGGGGAGCTGTTTTTT
TRBD1,TRBJ2-1,few,TRBV5-1,CASSLVRQGAGEQFF,TGCGCCAGCAGCTTGGTAAGACAGGGGGCTGGTGAGCAGTTCTTC
.,TRBJ1-1,.,TRBV7-2,CASSPPNGPHTEAFF,TGTGCCAGCAGCCCCCCTAATGGACCACACACTGAAGCTTTCTTT
.,TRBJ1-1,few,TRBV5-1,CASSLVSIRNTEAFF,TGCGCCAGCAGCTTGGTTTCGATCAGGAACACTGAAGCTTTCTTT
TRBD2,TRBJ2-1,few,TRBV29-1,CSVGTSGGSYNEQFF,TGCAGCGTTGGGACTAGCGGGGGGTCATACAATGAGCAGTTCTTC
TRBD1,TRBJ2-5,few,TRBV7-3,CASSPTGVETQYF,TGTGCCAGCAGCCCGACAGGGGTAGAGACCCAGTACTTC
.,TRBJ2-1,few,TRBV7-8,CASSTGVHEQFF,TGTGCCAGCAGCACGGGTGTCCATGAGCAGTTCTTC
.,TRBJ1-1,.,TRBV5-1,CASSPTAGASTEAFF,TGCGCCAGCAGCCCCACCGCCGGGGCGAGCACTGAAGCTTTCTTT
.,TRBJ1-2,few,TRBV6-2/TRBV6-3,CASSHPGGVYGYTF,TGTGCCAGCAGCCACCCGGGCGGGGTCTATGGCTACACCTTC
TRBD2,TRBJ2-7,.,TRBV4-2,CAVNRRKRGSEQYF,TGTGCCGTCAACCGGCGTAAGCGGGGGTCTGAGCAGTACTTC
TRBD1,TRBJ1-2,many,TRBV10-3,CAIRDRDKYGYTF,TGTGCCATCAGGGACAGGGACAAGTATGGCTACACCTTC
.,TRBJ2-5,few,TRBV14,CASSLRRRYQETQYF,TGTGCCAGCAGCCTTCGACGGAGGTACCAAGAGACCCAGTACTTC
.,TRBJ1-1,.,TRBV29-1,CSGWGGTEAFF,TGCAGCGGCTGGGGGGGCACTGAAGCTTTCTTT
.,TRBJ1-6,few,TRBV10-3,CAISESIVGGSPLHF,TGTGCCATCAGTGAGTCGATAGTTGGCGGATCACCCCTCCACTTT
.,TRBJ1-2,.,TRBV12-3/TRBV12-4,CASNKGSGYTF,TGTGCCAGCAACAAGGGTTCTGGCTACACCTTC
.,TRBJ1-1,.,TRBV10-3,CAIRKGMNTEAFF,TGTGCCATCAGGAAGGGGATGAACACTGAAGCTTTCTTT
.,TRBJ2-3,few,TRBV10-3,CAITVSRPGTQYF,TGTGCCATCACTGTCAGTCGGCCGGGGACGCAGTATTTT
.,TRBJ2-2,few,TRBV30,CAWSTPTGELFF,TGTGCCTGGAGCACTCCAACCGGGGAGCTGTTTTTT
.,TRBJ2-1,few,TRBV5-1,CASSLSLALNEQFF,TGCGCCAGCAGCTTGAGTCTAGCTCTTAATGAGCAGTTCTTC
.,TRBJ1-2,.,TRBV4-1,CASSQDRGFNGYTF,TGCGCCAGCAGCCAAGACCGGGGGTTCAATGGCTACACCTTC
.,TRBJ2-3,few,TRBV6-5,CASSYSSRQTTSTDTQYF,TGTGCCAGCAGTTACTCGAGCCGACAGACGACTAGCACAGATACGCAGTATTTT
.,TRBJ1-2,few,TRBV6-6,CASSSPDGYTF,TGTGCCAGCAGTTCTCCTGATGGCTACACCTTC
.,TRBJ1-1,.,TRBV6-2/TRBV6-3,CASSPGPIIAEAFF,TGTGCCAGCAGTCCGGGACCAATAATCGCTGAAGCTTTCTTT
.,TRBJ1-1,once,TRBV20-1,CSAQVENTEAFF,TGCAGTGCCCAGGTTGAGAACACTGAAGCTTTCTTT